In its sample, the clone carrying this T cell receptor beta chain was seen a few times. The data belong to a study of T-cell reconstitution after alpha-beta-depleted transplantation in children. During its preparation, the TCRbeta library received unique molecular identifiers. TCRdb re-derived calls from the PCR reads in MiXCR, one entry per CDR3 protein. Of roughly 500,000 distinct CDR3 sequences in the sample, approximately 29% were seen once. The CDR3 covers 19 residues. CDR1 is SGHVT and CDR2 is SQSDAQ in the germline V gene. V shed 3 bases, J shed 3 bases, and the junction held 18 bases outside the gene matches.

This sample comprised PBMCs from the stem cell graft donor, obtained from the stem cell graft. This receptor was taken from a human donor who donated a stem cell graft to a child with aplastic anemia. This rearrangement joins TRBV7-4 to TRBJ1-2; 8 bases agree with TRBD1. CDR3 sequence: CASSLHLGTGSFPHYGYTF. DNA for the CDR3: TGTGCCAGCAGCTTGCACCTCGGGACAGGTTCCTTCCCTCACTATGGCTACACCTTC.